Below, 27 T cell receptor beta chains from the same sample are listed, as sequenced in a study of post-analysis software for immune sequencing data. The study's findings and limits: The study found TRBV5-6, TRBV5-1 and TRBV20-1 among about five TRBV segments more frequent in patients than controls.

For these receptors, no antigen is known. Included in the TCR beta cDNA libraries were unique molecular identifiers. TCRdb recomputed calls from the PCR reads with MiXCR, one row per CDR3 protein. The table includes about 540,000 distinct CDR3 sequences, under 40% detected once. The sequencing sample was made of blood. Receptors originate from a girl aged 2 to 17 with multiple sclerosis.

This clonotype showed up just a few times. The chain couples TRBV7-2 to TRBJ1-1; TRBD1 matches at 8 bases. Germline CDR1 is SGHTA and CDR2 is FQGNSA. V dropped 8 bases and J dropped 10; count of bases not matched to a gene: 6. This CDR3 comprises 11 residues. The CDR3 is CASGQGAGAFF. The DNA for the CDR3 is TGTGCCAGCGGGCAGGGGGCCGGAGCTTTCTTT.

Of note for this clonotype: At one end the junction does not follow the germline gene, possibly because of a read error. The J gene is TRBJ2-7, the V gene TRBV29-1, with 10 nucleotides matching TRBD2. The CDR3 contains 13 residues. Looked up from germline, CDR1 is SQVTM and CDR2 is ANQGSEA. CDR3 in DNA: TGCAGCGTTGAGAGCGGGGGGGCCTACGGGCAGTACTTC. Translated, it gives CSVESGGAYGQYF.

Here the CDR3 DNA reads TGTGCCAGCTCCGGGGAGCGGGGCGTGGAGGAGCAGTTCTTC. Translating it yields CASSGERGVEEQFF. This sequence joins TRBV9 and TRBJ2-1, with TRBD2 matching over 7 bases. This CDR3 has 14 amino acids. Unmatched junction bases numbered 14, after V lost 7 bases and J lost 10 bases. CDR1 and CDR2 from the germline V gene are SGDLS and YYNGEE.

This clonotype was seen more than once but under ten times. V usage is TRBV6-1 and J usage is TRBJ1-6; weak D call: TRBD1 (6 bases). Trimming pared 6 bases from V and 0 bases from J, leaving 18 bases between. The CDR3 extends over 18 amino acids. Germline CDR1 is MNHNS and CDR2 is SASEGT. DNA for the CDR3: TGTGCCAGCAGCAAAACCGGGACACAGAGCTCCTATAATTCACCCCTCCACTTT. Translating gives CASSKTGTQSSYNSPLHF.

The V and J genes are TRBV18 and TRBJ2-3; TRBD2 aligns across 13 bases. This CDR3 has 18 residues. After removal of 5 bases from V and 11 bases from J, the junction contained 19 bases not matched to a gene. CDR1 and CDR2 (germline): KGHSH, LQKENI. CDR3 amino acids: CASSGTSGDLQSRYGQYF. In DNA, the CDR3 is TGTGCCAGCTCAGGGACTAGCGGGGATCTCCAGTCCAGATATGGGCAGTATTTT. The complete variable domain, with remaining parts taken from reference TRBV18 and TRBJ2-3, reads NAGVMQNPRHLVRRRGQEARLRCSPMKGHSHVYWYRQLPEEGLKFMVYLQKENIIDESGMPKERFSAEFPKEGPSILRIQQVVRGDSAAYFCASSGTSGDLQSRYGQYFGPGTRLTVL.

CDR3 loop: CATSDSWADYGYTF. CDR3 in DNA: TGTGCCACCAGTGATTCATGGGCTGACTATGGCTACACCTTC. The chain employs TRBV24-1 and TRBJ1-2; D is uncertain. Germline V gene data show CDR1 as KGHDR and CDR2 as SFDVKD. Trimming shortened V by 2 bases and J by 3 bases, and 9 bases separated the two germline ends. This CDR3 contains 14 residues.

This clonotype was detected ten times or more. V and J are TRBV20-1 and TRBJ1-1; 7 nucleotides align to TRBD1. Trimming took 3 bases from V and 0 from J; bases not matched to a gene: 1. CDR1 is DFQATT and CDR2 is SNEGSKA in the germline V gene (reference sequence). There are 13 residues in the CDR3. The CDR3 here is CSARGTVNTEAFF. The CDR3 DNA reads TGCAGTGCTAGGGGGACAGTGAACACTGAAGCTTTCTTT.

This clonotype appeared a few times. V and J are TRBV6-5 and TRBJ1-4; TRBD1 might be the D (6 bases). V lost 2 bases and J 8 bases, leaving 9 bases between the germline ends. This CDR3 has 13 residues. Germline V gives CDR1 MNHEY, CDR2 SVGAGI. The CDR3 here is CASSYGTREKLFF. The CDR3 DNA follows: TGTGCCAGCAGTTACGGGACAAGGGAAAAACTGTTTTTT.

This clonotype was observed a single time. The V call is TRBV7-2, the J call TRBJ2-7; possibly TRBD2 for D (5 bases). This CDR3 is built from 13 residues. Trimming left V 5 bases short and J 7 bases short, with 15 bases between. The V gene's germline CDR1 is SGHTA and CDR2 FQGNSA. CDR3 sequence reads: CASSPQVRDEQYF. CDR3 sequence (DNA): TGTGCCAGCAGCCCCCAGGTCCGGGATGAGCAGTACTTC.

This clonotype was counted between two and nine times. This chain joins TRBV12-3 or TRBV12-4 and TRBJ1-2, with D possibly matching TRBD1 (5 bases). This CDR3 has 14 amino acids. V was clipped by 6 bases and J by 2 bases, with 13 bases between them. CDR3 DNA: TGTGCCAGCAGCCCAGGGAAGCCCAACTATGGCTACACCTTC. Encoded protein: CASSPGKPNYGYTF.

This clonotype has only a few counts. The rearrangement joins TRBV20-1 to TRBJ2-3, with a tentative D call TRBD2 (6 bases). Between the trimmed V and J ends, which lost 1 base and 1 base, there was a span of 9 bases. Germline V gene data show CDR1 as DFQATT and CDR2 as SNEGSKA (reference sequence). This CDR3 has 14 amino acids. The CDR3 sequence: CSARAVAGTDTQYF. DNA of the CDR3: TGCAGTGCTAGAGCCGTAGCGGGCACAGATACGCAGTATTTT.

V usage is TRBV5-1 and J usage is TRBJ2-1; D tentatively reads TRBD1 or TRBD2 (5 bases each). Trimming took off 5 bases at V and 9 bases at J, with 12 bases between the two ends. CDR3 size: 12 residues. In germline, CDR1 is SGHRS, CDR2 YFSETQ. CDR3 sequence (DNA): TGCGCCAGCAGTCGCCCCGGGACTGAGCAGTTCTTC. Its protein is CASSRPGTEQFF.

This rearrangement joins TRBV18 to TRBJ1-1; TRBD1 is a possible D gene (6 bases). With 2 bases removed from V and 10 bases from J, the gap between germline ends came to 11 bases. CDR3 length equals 12 residues. The germline CDR1 and CDR2 sequences are KGHSH and LQKENI. The CDR3 reads CASSPGQNSAFF. For the CDR3, the DNA is TGTGCCAGCTCACCAGGACAGAACTCAGCTTTCTTT.

This chain joins TRBV20-1 and TRBJ2-4, with unresolved D. The germline V and J ends were trimmed by 7 bases and 0 bases, with 13 bases remaining between them. CDR3 length: 14 amino acids. Germline V CDR1 and CDR2: DFQATT, SNEGSKA (reference sequence). CDR3: CSDVSTVAKNIQYF. The DNA of the CDR3 is TGCAGTGACGTTTCTACAGTAGCCAAAAACATTCAGTACTTC.

The rearrangement links TRBV7-6 to TRBJ1-1; D ambiguous. Germline CDR1 and CDR2: SGHVS and FNYEAQ. Trimming took 5 bases from V and 3 from J, leaving 10 bases between them. CDR3 length: 13 residues. CDR3: CASSRQEDTEAFF. The DNA of the CDR3 is TGTGCCAGCAGCCGGCAGGAGGACACTGAAGCTTTCTTT.

The chain combines TRBV5-1 with TRBJ2-7; possible D gene TRBD1, 5 bases. The CDR3 is 14 residues long. The germline V gene encodes CDR1 SGHRS and CDR2 YFSETQ. V shed 2 bases and J shed 7 bases, with 16 bases lying between them. CDR3 nucleotide sequence: TGCGCCAGCAGCTTCGGGCAGGGTACCAATGAGCAGTACTTC. It is translated as CASSFGQGTNEQYF.

There are a few counts of this clonotype. The rearrangement uses TRBV11-2 and TRBJ2-3, with D unresolved. The CDR3 runs 16 residues. CDR1 SGHAT and CDR2 FQNNGV come from the germline V gene. The V and J ends lost 1 base and 1 base respectively, with 12 bases between them. CDR3 amino acids: CASSLVSPSGTDTQYF. The CDR3 DNA reads as TGTGCCAGCAGCTTAGTTAGTCCCTCGGGCACAGATACGCAGTATTTT.

The V and J genes are TRBV12-3 or TRBV12-4 and TRBJ2-2; a possible D gene is TRBD1 (7 bases). There are 16 residues in the CDR3. With 5 bases removed from V and 0 bases from J, the gap between germline ends came to 13 bases. The CDR3 sequence: CASSTEGAANTGELFF. CDR3 nucleotides: TGTGCCAGCAGTACGGAGGGGGCGGCGAACACCGGGGAGCTGTTTTTT.

The chain combines TRBV6-1 with TRBJ2-1, with 13 bases identical to TRBD2. V lost 6 bases and J lost 12; bases outside the gene matches: 11. This CDR3 spans 15 amino acids. Looked up from germline, CDR1 is MNHNS and CDR2 is SASEGT. The CDR3 DNA is TGTGCCAGCAGCCTAAGACTAGCGGGGGGCTCCGGGCAGTTCTTC. This translates into CASSLRLAGGSGQFF.

The chain recombines TRBV20-1 with TRBJ1-1; D remains unclear. Trimming cost V 0 bases and J 2 bases, with 7 bases left between them. The V gene's germline CDR1 is DFQATT and CDR2 SNEGSKA (reference sequence). The CDR3 sequence is 13 residues long. The CDR3 DNA reads as TGCAGTGCTAGAGATCCGTCCAACACTGAAGCTTTCTTT. This gives the protein CSARDPSNTEAFF.

There are a few counts of this clonotype. This chain links TRBV20-1 with TRBJ2-6; TRBD1 is a possible D gene (6 bases). The CDR3 is 16 amino acids. CDR1 is DFQATT and CDR2 is SNEGSKA in the germline V gene (reference sequence). The CDR3 is CSADGTPYSGANVLTF. The CDR3 coding sequence is TGCAGCGCTGACGGGACACCTTACTCTGGGGCCAACGTCCTGACTTTC.

The V and J genes are TRBV20-1 and TRBJ1-5, with a possible D match to TRBD1 (6 bases). Germline V gene sequence: CDR1 DFQATT, CDR2 SNEGSKA (reference sequence). Trimming took 6 bases from V and 7 from J, leaving 22 bases between them. The CDR3 is 15 residues long. The CDR3 DNA reads TGCAGTGCCAGACCTCCCCAGGGGAAGGGGCAGCCCCAGCATTTT. This translates into CSARPPQGKGQPQHF.

The chain has TRBV11-2 and TRBJ2-1; D possibly uses TRBD1 or TRBD2 (5 bases each). Trimming pared 5 bases from V and 9 bases from J, leaving 23 bases between. The CDR3 contains 16 residues. In germline, CDR1 is SGHAT, CDR2 FQNNGV. The DNA for the CDR3 is TGTGCCAGCAGCCCCATTACGGGACCTCTTGGGGGTGAGCAGTTCTTC. Protein sequence: CASSPITGPLGGEQFF. Full variable domain (missing parts from reference TRBV11-2 and TRBJ2-1): EAGVAQSPRYKIIEKRQSVAFWCNPISGHATLYWYQQILGQGPKLLIQFQNNGVVDDSQLPKDRFSAERLKGVDSTLKIQPAKLEDSAVYLCASSPITGPLGGEQFFGPGTRLTVL.

The chain employs TRBV19 and TRBJ1-2; possibly TRBD1 for D (6 bases). Trimming shortened V by 6 bases and J by 2 bases, and 13 bases separated the two germline ends. Per the germline V gene, CDR1 is LNHDA and CDR2 is SQIVND (reference sequence). This CDR3 region has 14 residues. The CDR3: CASSRGTQNYGYTF. CDR3 coding DNA: TGTGCCAGTAGCAGGGGCACGCAGAACTATGGCTACACCTTC.

This clonotype occurred a few times. The rearrangement uses TRBV6-5 and TRBJ1-1, with a tentative D call TRBD1 (5 bases). The V gene lost 0 bases and the J gene lost 5 bases, with 10 bases spanning the gap. The CDR3 sequence is 14 residues long. From germline, CDR1 is MNHEY and CDR2 SVGAGI. CDR3 in amino acids: CASSYSGRDTEAFF. CDR3 DNA sequence: TGTGCCAGCAGTTACTCGGGCAGGGATACTGAAGCTTTCTTT.

The gene calls are TRBV6-6 and TRBJ1-6, with D uncertain. Per germline, CDR1 MNHNY and CDR2 SVGAGI (reference sequence). This CDR3 region has 13 residues. V dropped 8 bases and J dropped 7 bases, with 12 bases sitting between them. CDR3 nucleotide sequence: TGTGCCAGCGTAACAGTAAACAATTCACCCCTCCACTTT. Amino acid sequence: CASVTVNNSPLHF.

This clonotype was seen a handful of times. V usage is TRBV5-1 and J usage is TRBJ2-4; the D is unclear. TRBJ2-5 explains the end of the DNA better; the J call may be wrong. The CDR3 contains 13 residues. Germline V gene data show CDR1 as SGHRS and CDR2 as YFSETQ. The CDR3 DNA is TGCGCCAGCAGGTCCTGGGCCCGAGAGACCCAGTACTTC. This codes for CASRSWARETQYF.